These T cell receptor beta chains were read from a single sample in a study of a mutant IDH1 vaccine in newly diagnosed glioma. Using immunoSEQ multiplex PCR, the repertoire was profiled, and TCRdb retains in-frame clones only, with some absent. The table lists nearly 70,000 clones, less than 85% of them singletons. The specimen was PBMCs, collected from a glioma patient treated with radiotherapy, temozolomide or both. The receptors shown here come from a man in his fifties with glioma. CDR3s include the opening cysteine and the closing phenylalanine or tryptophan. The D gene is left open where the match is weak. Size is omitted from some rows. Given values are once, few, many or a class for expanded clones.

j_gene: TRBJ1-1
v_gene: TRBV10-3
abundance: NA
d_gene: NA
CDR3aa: CAIRPGTGMNTEAFF
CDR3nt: TGTGCCATTCGTCCCGGGACGGGGATGAACACTGAAGCTTTCTTT

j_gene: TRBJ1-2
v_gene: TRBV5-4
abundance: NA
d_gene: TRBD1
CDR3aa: CASSQTGGGGYTF
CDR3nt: TGTGCCAGCAGCCAGACAGGGGGCGGAGGCTACACCTTC

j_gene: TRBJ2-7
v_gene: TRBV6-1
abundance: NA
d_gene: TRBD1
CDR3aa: CASKTGGAFNEQYF
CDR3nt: TGTGCCAGTAAGACAGGGGGCGCTTTCAACGAGCAGTACTTC

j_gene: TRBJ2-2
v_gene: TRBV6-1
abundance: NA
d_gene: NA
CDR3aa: CASSEASQVNTGELFF
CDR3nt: TGTGCCAGCAGTGAAGCGAGCCAGGTTAACACCGGGGAGCTGTTTTTT

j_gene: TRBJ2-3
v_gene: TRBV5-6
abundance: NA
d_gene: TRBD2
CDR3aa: CASSSGLEEQDTQYF
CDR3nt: TGTGCCAGCAGTTCGGGACTAGAGGAGCAAGATACGCAGTATTTT

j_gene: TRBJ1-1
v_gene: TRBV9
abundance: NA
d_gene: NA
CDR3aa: CASSGDINTEAFF
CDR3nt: TGTGCCAGCAGCGGAGATATCAACACTGAAGCTTTCTTT

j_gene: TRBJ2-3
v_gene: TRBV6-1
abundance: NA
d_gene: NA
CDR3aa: CASTGVSWTDTQYF
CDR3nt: TGTGCCAGCACCGGGGTTAGCTGGACAGATACGCAGTATTTT

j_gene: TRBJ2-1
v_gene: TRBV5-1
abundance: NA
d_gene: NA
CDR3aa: CASSLEGSAAYNEQFF
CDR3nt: TGCGCCAGCAGCTTGGAAGGTTCCGCCGCGTACAATGAGCAGTTCTTC

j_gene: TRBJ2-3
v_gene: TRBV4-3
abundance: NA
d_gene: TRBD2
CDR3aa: CASSQDGQRGDTQYF
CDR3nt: TGCGCCAGCAGCCAAGACGGGCAGCGGGGAGATACGCAGTATTTT

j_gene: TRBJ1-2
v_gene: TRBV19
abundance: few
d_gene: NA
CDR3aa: CASSILGGSANYGYTF
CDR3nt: TGTGCCAGTAGTATATTGGGAGGCTCCGCTAACTATGGCTACACCTTC

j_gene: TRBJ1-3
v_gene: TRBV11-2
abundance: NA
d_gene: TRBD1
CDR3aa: CASSSGQISGNTIYF
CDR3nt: TGTGCCAGCAGCTCGGGACAGATCTCTGGAAACACCATATATTTT

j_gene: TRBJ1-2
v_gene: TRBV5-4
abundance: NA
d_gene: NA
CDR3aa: CASSPADGTNYGYTF
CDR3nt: TGTGCCAGCAGCCCGGCCGACGGAACTAACTATGGCTACACCTTC

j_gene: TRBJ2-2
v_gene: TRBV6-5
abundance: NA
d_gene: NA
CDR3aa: CASSLGSGELFF
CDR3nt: TGTGCCAGCAGTTTGGGAAGCGGGGAGCTGTTTTTT

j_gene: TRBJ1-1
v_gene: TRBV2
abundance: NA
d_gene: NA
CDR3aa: CASSDLADNTEAFF
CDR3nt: TGTGCCAGCAGTGATCTGGCGGACAACACTGAAGCTTTCTTT

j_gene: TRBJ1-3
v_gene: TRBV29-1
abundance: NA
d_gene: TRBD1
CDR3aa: CSAKEGQLFSGNTIYF
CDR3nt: TGCAGCGCGAAAGAGGGACAGTTATTCTCTGGAAACACCATATATTTT

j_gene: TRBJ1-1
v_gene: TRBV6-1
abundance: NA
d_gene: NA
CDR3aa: CASSVQWNTEAFF
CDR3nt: TGTGCCAGCAGTGTCCAATGGAACACTGAAGCTTTCTTT

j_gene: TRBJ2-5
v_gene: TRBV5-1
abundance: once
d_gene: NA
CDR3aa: CASSLGQPQETQYF
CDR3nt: TGCGCCAGCAGCTTGGGACAGCCACAAGAGACCCAGTACTTC

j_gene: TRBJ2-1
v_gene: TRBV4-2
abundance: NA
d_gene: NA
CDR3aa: CASSQLGPYNEQFF
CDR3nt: TGTGCCAGCAGCCAACTAGGGCCCTACAATGAGCAGTTCTTC

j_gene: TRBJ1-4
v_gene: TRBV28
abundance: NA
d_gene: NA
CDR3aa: CASSPGARSLFF
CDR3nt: TGTGCCAGCAGCCCGGGGGCCCGTTCACTGTTTTTT

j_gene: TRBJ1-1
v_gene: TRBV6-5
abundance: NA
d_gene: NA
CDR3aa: CASSLGRNTEAFF
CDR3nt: TGTGCCAGCAGCTTGGGGCGGAACACTGAAGCTTTCTTT

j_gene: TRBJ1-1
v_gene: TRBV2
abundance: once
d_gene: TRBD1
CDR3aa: CASRDRGPWGEAFF
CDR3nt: TGTGCCAGCCGGGACAGGGGGCCATGGGGTGAAGCTTTCTTT

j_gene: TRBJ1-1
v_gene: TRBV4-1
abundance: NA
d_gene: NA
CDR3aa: CASKRPENTEAFF
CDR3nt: TGCGCCAGCAAACGACCAGAGAACACTGAAGCTTTCTTT

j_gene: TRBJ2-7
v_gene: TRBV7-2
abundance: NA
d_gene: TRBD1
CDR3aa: CASSLAGTGVPYEQYF
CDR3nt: TGTGCCAGCAGCTTAGCGGGGACAGGGGTCCCCTACGAGCAGTACTTC

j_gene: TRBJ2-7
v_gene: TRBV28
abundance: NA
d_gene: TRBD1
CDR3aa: CASSTTGGTYEQYF
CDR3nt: TGTGCCAGCAGCACGACAGGGGGAACCTACGAGCAGTACTTC

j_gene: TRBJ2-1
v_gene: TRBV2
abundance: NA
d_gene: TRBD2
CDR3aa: CASSEASGLGGEQFF
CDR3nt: TGTGCCAGCAGTGAGGCTAGCGGGTTAGGCGGTGAGCAGTTCTTC

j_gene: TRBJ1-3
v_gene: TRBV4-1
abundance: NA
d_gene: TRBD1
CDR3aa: CASSSDRAFSGNTIYF
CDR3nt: TGCGCCAGCAGCTCAGACAGGGCTTTCTCTGGAAACACCATATATTTT

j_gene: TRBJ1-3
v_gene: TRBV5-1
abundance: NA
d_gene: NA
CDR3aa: CASSPRADRLRNTIYF
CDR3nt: TGCGCCAGCAGCCCCCGCGCAGACAGACTGAGAAACACCATATATTTT

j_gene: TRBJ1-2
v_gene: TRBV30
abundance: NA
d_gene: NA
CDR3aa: CASQTKGGYGYTF
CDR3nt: TGTGCCTCCCAAACTAAGGGGGGCTATGGCTACACCTTC

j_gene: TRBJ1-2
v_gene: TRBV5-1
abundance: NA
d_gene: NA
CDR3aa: CASREWGRGYGYTF
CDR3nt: TGCGCCAGCCGCGAATGGGGAAGAGGCTATGGCTACACCTTC

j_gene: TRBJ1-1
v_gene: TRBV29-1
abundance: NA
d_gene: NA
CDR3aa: CSVETGLDTEAFF
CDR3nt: TGCAGCGTTGAGACAGGACTAGACACTGAAGCTTTCTTT

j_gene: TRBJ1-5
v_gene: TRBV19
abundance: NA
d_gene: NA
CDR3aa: CASSPGFRSNQPQHF
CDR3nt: TGTGCCAGTAGCCCAGGGTTCCGGAGCAATCAGCCCCAGCATTTT

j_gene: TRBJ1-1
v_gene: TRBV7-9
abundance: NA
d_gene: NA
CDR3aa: CASSPGPSNTEAFF
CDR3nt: TGTGCCAGCAGCCCCGGGCCTTCTAACACTGAAGCTTTCTTT

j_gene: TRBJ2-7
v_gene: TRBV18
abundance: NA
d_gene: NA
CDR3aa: CASSPSDNEQYF
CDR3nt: TGTGCCAGCTCACCGTCCGATAACGAGCAGTACTTC

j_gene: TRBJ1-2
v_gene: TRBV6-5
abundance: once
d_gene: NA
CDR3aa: CASSFSGLSIGYTF
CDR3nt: TGTGCCAGCAGTTTTTCGGGACTGTCTATCGGCTACACCTTC

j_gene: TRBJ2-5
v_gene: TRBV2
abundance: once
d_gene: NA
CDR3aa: CASKYQETQYF
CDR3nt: TGTGCCAGCAAGTACCAAGAGACCCAGTACTTC

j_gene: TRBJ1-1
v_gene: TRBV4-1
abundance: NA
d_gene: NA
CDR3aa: CASSQAPGWDTEAFF
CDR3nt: TGCGCCAGCAGCCAAGCTCCCGGATGGGACACTGAAGCTTTCTTT

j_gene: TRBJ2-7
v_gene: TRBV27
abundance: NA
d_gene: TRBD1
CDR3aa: CASSDRGLGEQYF
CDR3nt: TGTGCCAGCAGCGACAGGGGGCTGGGCGAGCAGTACTTC

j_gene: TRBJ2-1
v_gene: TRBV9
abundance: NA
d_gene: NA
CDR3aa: CASSPDRIPYNEQFF
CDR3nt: TGTGCCAGCAGCCCCGACAGGATCCCGTACAATGAGCAGTTCTTC

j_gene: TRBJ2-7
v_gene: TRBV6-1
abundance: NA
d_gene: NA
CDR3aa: CASPSSYEQYF
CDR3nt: TGTGCCAGCCCATCTAGCTACGAGCAGTACTTC

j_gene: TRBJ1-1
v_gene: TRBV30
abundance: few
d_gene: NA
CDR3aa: CAWKGERYTEAFF
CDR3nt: TGTGCCTGGAAGGGGGAGAGGTACACTGAAGCTTTCTTT

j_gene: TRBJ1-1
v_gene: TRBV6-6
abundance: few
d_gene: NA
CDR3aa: CASSRGQRKGNTEAFF
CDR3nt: TGTGCCAGCAGTCGCGGACAGAGGAAGGGGAACACTGAAGCTTTCTTT

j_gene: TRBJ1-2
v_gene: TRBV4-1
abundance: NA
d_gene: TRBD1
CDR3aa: CASSHPGQGFGSYTF
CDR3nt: TGCGCCAGCAGCCACCCGGGACAGGGCTTTGGGAGCTACACCTTC

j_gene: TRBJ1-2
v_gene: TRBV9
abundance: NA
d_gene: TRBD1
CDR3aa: CASSVSRDSFYGYTF
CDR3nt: TGTGCCAGCAGCGTCTCCCGGGACAGCTTCTATGGCTACACCTTC

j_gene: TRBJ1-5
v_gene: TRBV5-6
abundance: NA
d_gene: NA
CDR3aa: CASTGGGPNSNQPQHF
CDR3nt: TGTGCCAGCACAGGAGGGGGGCCAAATAGCAATCAGCCCCAGCATTTT

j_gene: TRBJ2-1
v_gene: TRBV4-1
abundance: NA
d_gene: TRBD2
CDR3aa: CASSQIAGISYNEQFF
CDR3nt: TGCGCCAGCAGCCAGATAGCGGGGATCTCCTACAATGAGCAGTTCTTC

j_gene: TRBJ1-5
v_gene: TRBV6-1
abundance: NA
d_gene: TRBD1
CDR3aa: CASRVQGDQPQHF
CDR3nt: TGTGCCAGCAGAGTCCAGGGGGATCAGCCCCAGCATTTT

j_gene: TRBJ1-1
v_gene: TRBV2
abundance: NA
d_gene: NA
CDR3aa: CASSARDQVNTEAFF
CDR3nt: TGTGCCAGCAGTGCCAGGGACCAAGTGAACACTGAAGCTTTCTTT

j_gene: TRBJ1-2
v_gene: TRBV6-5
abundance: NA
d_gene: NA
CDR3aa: CASSLGPGDYGYTF
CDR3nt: TGTGCCAGCAGCCTCGGACCGGGAGACTATGGCTACACCTTC

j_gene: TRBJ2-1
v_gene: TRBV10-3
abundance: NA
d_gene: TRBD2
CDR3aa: CATLPSGGYNEQFF
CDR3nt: TGTGCCACCCTTCCTAGCGGGGGTTACAATGAGCAGTTCTTC

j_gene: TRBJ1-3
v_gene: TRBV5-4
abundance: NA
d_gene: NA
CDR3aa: CASSFVDGPGNTIYF
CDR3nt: TGTGCCAGCAGCTTTGTCGACGGTCCTGGAAACACCATATATTTT

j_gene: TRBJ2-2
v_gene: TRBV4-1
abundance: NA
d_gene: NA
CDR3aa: CASSQSTTRDTGELFF
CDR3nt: TGCGCCAGCAGCCAATCAACAACACGCGACACCGGGGAGCTGTTTTTT

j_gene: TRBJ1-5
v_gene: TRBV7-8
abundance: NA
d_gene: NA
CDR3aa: CASSLGQGDNQPQHF
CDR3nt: TGTGCCAGCAGCTTAGGTCAGGGAGACAATCAGCCCCAGCATTTT

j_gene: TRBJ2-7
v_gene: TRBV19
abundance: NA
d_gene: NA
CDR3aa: CASSPRANLDYEQYF
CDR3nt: TGTGCCAGTAGTCCCCGGGCAAATTTGGACTACGAGCAGTACTTC

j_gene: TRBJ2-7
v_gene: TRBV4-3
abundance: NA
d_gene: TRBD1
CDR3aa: CASSQRTGTYEQYF
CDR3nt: TGCGCCAGCAGCCAAAGGACAGGGACCTACGAGCAGTACTTC

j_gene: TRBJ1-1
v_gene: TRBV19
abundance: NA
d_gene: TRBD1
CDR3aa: CASKPRPGQGYTEAFF
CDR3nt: TGTGCCAGTAAGCCGAGACCAGGACAGGGGTACACTGAAGCTTTCTTT

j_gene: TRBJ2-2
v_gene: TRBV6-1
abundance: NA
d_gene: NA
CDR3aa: CASSELDRAGANTGELFF
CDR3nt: TGTGCCAGCAGTGAATTGGATAGGGCAGGAGCGAACACCGGGGAGCTGTTTTTT

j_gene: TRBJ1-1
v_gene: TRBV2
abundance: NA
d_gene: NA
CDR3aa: CASTEGENTEAFF
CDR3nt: TGTGCCAGCACCGAGGGGGAGAACACTGAAGCTTTCTTT

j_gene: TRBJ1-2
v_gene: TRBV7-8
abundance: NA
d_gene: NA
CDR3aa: CASSLGPANNYGYTF
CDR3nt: TGTGCCAGCAGCTTAGGGCCCGCTAATAACTATGGCTACACCTTC